Listed here are 26 T cell receptor beta chains from one sample, sequenced in a study of cytomegalovirus exposure and HLA in healthy donors. 60 Vbeta and 13 Jbeta primers were used in PCR. Assay used: immunoSEQ multiplex PCR; TCRdb lists only in-frame clones, some missing. The table lists approximately 150,000 clones, with 1.6% in the top ten. Specimen: PBMCs. Receptor source: a woman in her forties or fifties in good health and CMV-seronegative.

J is TRBJ2-5 and V is TRBV25-1; 9 nucleotides align to TRBD1. Trimming removed 8 bases from V and 4 bases from J; junction bases left unmatched: 8. Germline-derived CDR1 and CDR2 are MGHDK and SYGVNS. This CDR3 spans 14 amino acids. In DNA, the CDR3 is TGTGCCAGCCAAGGGAGGACAGGGGTAGAGACCCAGTACTTC. Protein product: CASQGRTGVETQYF.

This chain uses TRBV28 with TRBJ2-7; D not certain. With 5 bases removed from V and 3 bases from J, the gap between germline ends came to 8 bases. The germline V gene encodes CDR1 MDHEN and CDR2 SYDVKM. The CDR3 runs to 12 residues. The chain's CDR3 is CASSPGSYEQYF. Written as DNA, the CDR3 is TGTGCCAGCAGTCCTGGTAGCTACGAGCAGTACTTC.

This sequence joins TRBV5-6 and TRBJ2-5, with D possibly TRBD2 on 6 matching bases. V was shortened by 6 bases and J by 5 bases, with 20 bases between the two germline ends. Germline V gene sequence: CDR1 SGHDT, CDR2 YYEEEE. The CDR3 runs 15 residues. CDR3 in DNA: TGTGCCAGCACCCCCCTGCGGGAATCCGGGGAGACCCAGTACTTC. Protein: CASTPLRESGETQYF.

The V gene is TRBV28, the J gene TRBJ2-7; 7 nucleotides agree with TRBD2. CDR1 MDHEN and CDR2 SYDVKM come from the germline V gene. The CDR3 totals 16 residues. Trimming took 5 bases from V and 0 from J; bases not matched to a gene: 10. This chain's CDR3 is CASSLLLAELSYEQYF. CDR3 bases: TGTGCCAGCAGTCTTCTCCTAGCGGAGCTCTCCTACGAGCAGTACTTC.

The chain employs TRBV6-1 and TRBJ1-2, with 7 bases identical to TRBD1. Losses at the gene ends were 6 bases for V and 5 bases for J; bases not matched to a gene: 6. CDR1 is MNHNS and CDR2 is SASEGT in the germline V gene. The CDR3 sequence is 13 residues long. The CDR3 DNA reads as TGTGCCAGCAGCCACAGGACAGGTTATGGCTACACCTTC. Amino acid sequence: CASSHRTGYGYTF.

This chain connects TRBV4-1 to TRBJ1-4; perhaps TRBD1 as D (5 bases). Trimming removed 4 bases from V and 8 bases from J, with 14 bases in between. This CDR3 spans 14 amino acids. Looked up from germline, CDR1 is MGHRA and CDR2 is YSYEKL. CDR3 residues: CASSRSGTYEKLFF. The CDR3 DNA sequence: TGCGCCAGCAGCCGTTCCGGGACTTACGAAAAACTGTTTTTT.

This chain links TRBV19 with TRBJ2-3; the match to TRBD1 covers 8 bases. Losses at the gene ends were 10 bases for V and 3 bases for J; bases not matched to a gene: 6. The CDR3 runs to 13 residues. Germline assignment: CDR1 LNHDA and CDR2 SQIVND (reference sequence). In DNA form, the CDR3 reads TGTGCCACCCAACAGGGGGTGACAGATACGCAGTATTTT. Its translation is CATQQGVTDTQYF.

V gene TRBV2 combines with J gene TRBJ1-4; TRBD1 agrees at 9 bases. In germline, CDR1 is SNHLY, CDR2 FYNNEI. This CDR3 has 15 amino acids. V dropped 5 bases and J dropped 2; count of bases not matched to a gene: 3. The CDR3 sequence is CASSQQGATNEKLFF. The CDR3 DNA follows: TGTGCCAGCAGTCAACAGGGGGCTACTAATGAAAAACTGTTTTTT.

The V and J genes are TRBV7-9 and TRBJ2-7, with 13 bases matching TRBD2. The V gene's germline CDR1 is SEHNR and CDR2 FQNEAQ (reference sequence). Losses at the gene ends were 1 base for V and 7 bases for J; bases not matched to a gene: 4. This CDR3 region has 15 residues. CDR3 in amino acids: CASSLVEGLAGEQYF. As DNA, the CDR3 is TGTGCCAGCAGCTTAGTGGAGGGACTAGCGGGGGAGCAGTACTTC.

J is TRBJ2-1 and V is TRBV6-5, with 7 bases lining up with TRBD2. After removal of 2 bases from V and 7 bases from J, the junction contained 8 bases not matched to a gene. Germline V CDR1 and CDR2: MNHEY, SVGAGI. The CDR3 totals 15 residues. The CDR3 DNA sequence: TGTGCCAGCAGTTACGGGGGAGGGTGGCATAATGAGCAGTTCTTC. The encoded protein is CASSYGGGWHNEQFF.

The gene calls are TRBV9 and TRBJ2-1; 11 bases are a match to TRBD2. The length of the CDR3 is 16 residues. V dropped 0 bases and J dropped 7; count of bases not matched to a gene: 6. Germline V gives CDR1 SGDLS, CDR2 YYNGEE. The DNA for the CDR3 is TGTGCCAGCAGCGTAGCTGGTAGCGGGGGGGTTAATGAGCAGTTCTTC. Translated, it gives CASSVAGSGGVNEQFF.

V gene TRBV4-2 combines with J gene TRBJ2-1; a possible D gene is TRBD2 (5 bases). Germline CDR1 LGHNA, CDR2 YNFKEQ. The CDR3 extends over 15 amino acids. Trimming removed 0 bases at V and 7 bases at J, with 13 bases between. Here the CDR3 DNA reads TGTGCCAGCAGCCAAGAAGGAACTAGTGTGAATGAGCAGTTCTTC. It encodes CASSQEGTSVNEQFF.

DNA for the CDR3: TGCGCCAGCAGCTTTGGAATAGACAGAAAGCTTCAAGAGACCCAGTACTTC. Protein: CASSFGIDRKLQETQYF. The chain combines TRBV5-1 with TRBJ2-5, with a possible D match to TRBD1 (5 bases). V lost 2 bases to trimming and J lost 2 bases, with 19 bases between them. The germline gives CDR1 SGHRS, CDR2 YFSETQ. The CDR3 has 17 residues.

This chain uses TRBV9 with TRBJ2-3, with TRBD2 identical over 7 bases. Germline CDR1 is SGDLS and CDR2 is YYNGEE. The junction had 16 bases not matched to a gene; V was cut back by 4 bases and J by 5 bases. The CDR3 totals 17 residues. The CDR3 DNA reads TGTGCCAGCAGCTCATCCACTAGCCGGTCGGGGGGAGATACGCAGTATTTT. Residues: CASSSSTSRSGGDTQYF.

This chain links TRBV18 with TRBJ1-3; TRBD1 aligns across 10 bases. Germline V gene data show CDR1 as KGHSH and CDR2 as LQKENI. The CDR3 loop spans 18 amino acids. J was trimmed by 0 bases and V by 6 bases; bases with no gene match: 11. CDR3 in DNA: TGTGCCAGCTCCGGGACAGGGGCCCCTGTAGACTCTGGAAACACCATATATTTT. Translation gives CASSGTGAPVDSGNTIYF.

This sequence joins TRBV6-5 and TRBJ2-7; maybe TRBD1 (6 bases). CDR1 is MNHEY and CDR2 is SVGAGI in the germline V gene. This CDR3 is built from 14 residues. With 5 bases removed from V and 2 bases from J, the gap between germline ends came to 13 bases. The CDR3 loop is CASSTQGLPYEQYF. The CDR3 DNA is TGTGCCAGCAGTACCCAGGGGCTCCCCTACGAGCAGTACTTC.

The chain is built from TRBV30 and TRBJ2-1, with 9 bases identical to TRBD2. The CDR3 is made up of 15 amino acids. Germline values: CDR1 GTSNPN, CDR2 SVGIG (reference sequence). After removal of 2 bases from V and 5 bases from J, the junction contained 7 bases not matched to a gene. The CDR3 reads CAWSFSLAGHNEQFF. CDR3 bases: TGTGCCTGGAGTTTTAGTCTAGCGGGGCACAATGAGCAGTTCTTC. The full variable domain, its missing parts supplied by reference TRBV30 and TRBJ2-1, is SQTIHQWPATLVQPVGSPLSLECTVEGTSNPNLYWYRQAAGRGLQLLFYSVGIGQISSEVPQNLSASRPQDRQFILSSKKLLLSDSGFYLCAWSFSLAGHNEQFFGPGTRLTVL.

This rearrangement joins TRBV18 to TRBJ2-1, with 13 bases lining up with TRBD2. CDR3 length: 15 residues. V shed 3 bases and J 8 bases; nucleotides not matched to a gene: 4. Germline-derived CDR1 and CDR2 are KGHSH and LQKENI. CDR3 nucleotides: TGTGCCAGCTCACCGGGGACTAGCGGGATCGATGAGCAGTTCTTC. Translating it yields CASSPGTSGIDEQFF.

V usage is TRBV7-2 and J usage is TRBJ2-3; a possible D gene is TRBD2 (7 bases). Between the trimmed V and J ends, which lost 2 bases and 6 bases, there was a span of 18 bases. This CDR3 has 16 amino acids. The germline CDR1 and CDR2 sequences are SGHTA and FQGNSA. CDR3 amino acids: CASSLSGGHLWDTQYF. CDR3 DNA sequence: TGTGCCAGCAGCTTATCGGGGGGCCACTTGTGGGATACGCAGTATTTT.

The chain combines TRBV19 with TRBJ2-7; no reliable D call. With 1 base removed from V and 7 bases from J, the gap between germline ends came to 8 bases. The CDR3 totals 12 residues. Germline-derived CDR1 and CDR2 are LNHDA and SQIVND (reference sequence). This CDR3 reads CASSIVPREQYF. The CDR3 DNA reads TGTGCCAGTAGTATAGTACCCAGGGAGCAGTACTTC. Filled out from reference TRBV19 and TRBJ2-7, the complete variable domain reads DGGITQSPKYLFRKEGQNVTLSCEQNLNHDAMYWYRQDPGQGLRLIYYSQIVNDFQKGDIAEGYSVSREKKESFPLTVTSAQKNPTAFYLCASSIVPREQYFGPGTRLTVT.

The chain couples TRBV9 to TRBJ1-4, with 9 positions matching TRBD1. The germline V gene encodes CDR1 SGDLS and CDR2 YYNGEE. V was clipped by 3 bases and J by 7 bases; unmatched bases: 7. The CDR3 has 15 residues. The CDR3 loop reads CASSGQGQGSEKLFF. CDR3 DNA: TGTGCCAGCAGCGGTCAGGGACAGGGATCTGAAAAACTGTTTTTT.

The chain has TRBV6-4 and TRBJ2-3, with D possibly matching TRBD2 (6 bases). The CDR3 covers 16 residues. Per the germline V gene, CDR1 is MRHNA and CDR2 is SNTAGT. Trimming shortened V by 4 bases and J by 8 bases, and 22 bases separated the two germline ends. CDR3 residues: CASSAHRDSWPGTQYF. DNA of the CDR3: TGTGCCAGCAGTGCCCACCGGGACTCCTGGCCAGGTACGCAGTATTTT.

CDR3 protein: CASSQDRGFNEKLFF. The DNA for the CDR3 is TGTGCCAGCAGCCAAGATCGGGGGTTTAATGAAAAACTGTTTTTT. This rearrangement joins TRBV4-2 to TRBJ1-4; possible D gene TRBD1, 5 bases. The length of the CDR3 is 15 residues. Germline CDR1 LGHNA, CDR2 YNFKEQ. Deletions cut 0 bases from V and 4 bases from J, with 9 bases between.

The chain has TRBV30 and TRBJ1-4; no reliable D call. The V gene's germline CDR1 is GTSNPN and CDR2 SVGIG (reference sequence). CDR3 length: 12 amino acids. V lost 1 base and J lost 16, with 16 bases in between. The CDR3 protein is CAWSAPGGLGFF. The CDR3 region has the DNA TGTGCCTGGAGTGCACCCGGCGGGTTAGGGTTTTTT.

The chain joins TRBV7-9 to TRBJ2-7, with 8 bases fitting TRBD2. Germline V CDR1 and CDR2: SEHNR, FQNEAQ (reference sequence). V trimming: 3 bases; J trimming: 7 bases; junction bases outside the gene matches: 11. This CDR3 is built from 15 residues. The CDR3 sequence: CASSFSSEPGGEQYF. DNA of the CDR3: TGTGCCAGCAGCTTTTCCAGCGAGCCGGGAGGGGAGCAGTACTTC.

This sequence joins TRBV6-1 and TRBJ2-1, with 8 nucleotides matching TRBD1. The junction had 12 bases not matched to a gene; V was cut back by 3 bases and J by 8 bases. The CDR3 sequence is 16 residues long. Germline lookup yields CDR1 MNHNS and CDR2 SASEGT. The CDR3 coding sequence is TGTGCCAGCAGTGAGGCCGGGACAGGCGGAGGGGATGAGCAGTTCTTC. As protein: CASSEAGTGGGDEQFF.